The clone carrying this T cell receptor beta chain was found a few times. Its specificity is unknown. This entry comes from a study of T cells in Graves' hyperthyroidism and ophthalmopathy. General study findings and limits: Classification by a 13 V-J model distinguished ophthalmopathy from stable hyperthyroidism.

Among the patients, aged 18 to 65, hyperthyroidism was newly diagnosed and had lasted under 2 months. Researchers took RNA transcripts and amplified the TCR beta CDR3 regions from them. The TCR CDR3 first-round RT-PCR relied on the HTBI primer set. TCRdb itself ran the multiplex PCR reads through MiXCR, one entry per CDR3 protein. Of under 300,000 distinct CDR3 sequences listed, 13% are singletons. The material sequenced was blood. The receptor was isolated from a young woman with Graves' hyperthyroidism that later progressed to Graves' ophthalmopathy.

The CDR3: CASSSNTGITDTQYF. Here the CDR3 DNA reads TGTGCCAGCAGCTCTAATACGGGTATCACAGATACGCAGTATTTT. This chain uses TRBV7-9 with TRBJ2-3; D unclear. The CDR3 runs to 15 residues. Germline CDR1 reads SEHNR; CDR2 reads FQNEAQ (reference sequence). Trimming took 4 bases from V and 2 from J, leaving 13 bases between them.